This TCR beta chain stems from a study of CD8 T cells in Susac syndrome. Study findings and constraints: Regarding the TCR sequencing and HLA analysis, the study admitted that a relatively small number of individuals were involved.

In regard to this clonotype: Its antigen is as yet unknown.

CD8+ and CD4+ T cells from blood underwent TCR beta sequencing. In contrast to the negatively isolated CD8+ and CD4+ T cells, TEMRA cells were FACS-enriched. Random hexamers were used to reverse transcribe an amount of about 0.45 to 1 ug RNA. Coverage of TCR beta CDR3 amplification by immunoSEQ multiplex PCR extended to 54 Vbeta and 13 Jbeta. TCRdb fed the immunoSEQ multiplex PCR reads into MiXCR, producing one record per CDR3 protein. Of approximately 210,000 distinct CDR3 sequences in the sample, approximately 95% were seen once. The specimen was CD4+ T cells from PBMCs. The receptor's source is a human donor with multiple sclerosis.

The DNA of the CDR3 is TGCAGCGTTGATCAGGGGACTAGCGGGAGGGCCAATGAGCAGTTCTTC. Amino acid sequence: CSVDQGTSGRANEQFF. The genes are TRBV29-1 and TRBJ2-1, with TRBD2 matching 16 bases. The length of the CDR3 is 16 residues. V lost 3 bases and J lost 6; bases outside the gene matches: 5. Germline-derived CDR1 and CDR2 are SQVTM and ANQGSEA.